A selection of T cell receptor beta chains follows, all from one sample in a study of neoadjuvant anti-PD-1 for oral cavity cancer. The table came from immunoSEQ multiplex PCR; TCRdb's copy has only in-frame clones and leaves some out. Among fewer than 20,000 clones listed, approximately 61% were seen once. The sequencing used PBMCs, collected before nivolumab (anti-PD-1) treatment. The receptors stem from a person aged 35 to 85 with oral cavity squamous cell carcinoma. The conserved cysteine and the conserved F or W are not part of the CDR3 here. The D gene is left open where the match is weak.

v_call	j_call	d_call	cdr3_aa
TRBV4-1	TRBJ1-5	NA	ASSQDNYSNQPQH
TRBV5-1	TRBJ2-2	NA	ASRKTGNTGELF
TRBV5-6	TRBJ1-4	TRBD1	ASSLLTGDNEKLF
TRBV19	TRBJ2-1	NA	ASRSEELPYNEQF
TRBV6-6	TRBJ2-5	NA	ASSYGRGVRETQY
TRBV6-1	TRBJ2-3	NA	ASSEVVSNTQY
TRBV6-5	TRBJ2-3	NA	ASRRVDTQY
TRBV5-6	TRBJ2-7	NA	ASSLGPNYEQY
TRBV7-2	TRBJ1-1	NA	ASSPTLGRGNTEAF
TRBV7-2	TRBJ2-3	TRBD2	ASSRGLAVSTDTQY
TRBV6-5	TRBJ2-1	TRBD1	ASSRDRGGYNEQF
TRBV6-6	TRBJ1-4	TRBD1	ASSSRQGPANEKLF
TRBV2	TRBJ2-7	NA	ASSETGQSSYEQY
TRBV21-1	TRBJ1-5	NA	ASSDRRGQPQH
TRBV6-1	TRBJ2-5	NA	ASTGVSETQY
TRBV19	TRBJ1-5	NA	ASSIGIGYSNQPQH
TRBV11-2	TRBJ1-1	NA	ASSSITGPPNTEAF
TRBV27	TRBJ2-7	NA	ASSRRQAPYEQY
TRBV19	TRBJ2-3	TRBD2	ASSPQPGTSGSGDTQY
TRBV28	TRBJ2-3	NA	ASSSLGQSLTDTQY
TRBV28	TRBJ2-5	TRBD2	ASRPRHSGRPVETQY
TRBV9	TRBJ2-1	NA	ASSVEGLAGSNEQF
TRBV7-2	TRBJ2-4	TRBD2	ASSAGTSLGRSQY
TRBV7-9	TRBJ2-1	NA	ASSAPSAVEQF
TRBV6-1	TRBJ2-5	TRBD2	ASSEYQGGATQY
TRBV7-6	TRBJ2-5	NA	ASTGVGETQY
TRBV10-2	TRBJ2-5	TRBD2	ASSESVAGSETQY
TRBV30	TRBJ1-1	TRBD1	AWRAMTGSIGTEAF
TRBV11-3	TRBJ1-1	NA	ASSRDSKANTEAF
TRBV2	TRBJ2-7	TRBD1	ASSARTGQYEQY
TRBV11-2	TRBJ2-7	NA	ASSLESGVTYEQY
TRBV6-5	TRBJ2-2	NA	ASRRRQGNTGELF
TRBV25-1	TRBJ1-1	NA	ASRVSGRNEAF
TRBV29-1	TRBJ2-4	NA	SVAGQPKNIQY
TRBV6-6	TRBJ2-4	NA	ASSTGTFQNIQY
TRBV18	TRBJ1-5	NA	ASSVDYGQPQH
TRBV9	TRBJ2-3	NA	ASSLTMRDTQY
TRBV6-1	TRBJ1-5	NA	ASNEHGVPQH
TRBV4-2	TRBJ2-1	NA	ASSQETYGYNEQF
TRBV7-8	TRBJ1-4	NA	ASSLAGGRTNEKLF
TRBV2	TRBJ2-1	TRBD2	ASSESSGRNHEQF